The next 23 T cell receptor beta chains were all read from a single sample in a study of T-cell reconstitution after alpha-beta-depleted transplantation in children. Unique molecular identifiers were incorporated into the prepared TCRbeta library. TCRdb re-called the PCR reads with MiXCR, one entry per CDR3 protein. Among some 87,000 distinct CDR3 sequences listed, roughly 15% were seen once. Sequencing was performed on PBMCs, mostly from graft donor cells, taken 180 days after TCRalphabeta/CD19-depleted stem cell transplant. The receptors derive from a male patient aged 2-15 years who had a stem cell transplant for acute lymphoblastic leukemia, so the T cells may come from the graft donor.

This clonotype occurred a few times. The chain combines TRBV29-1 with TRBJ1-1; D not resolved. Looked up from germline, CDR1 is SQVTM and CDR2 is ANQGSEA. V dropped 3 bases and J dropped 1 base, with 6 bases sitting between them. CDR3 length: 12 residues. The CDR3 region has the DNA TGCAGCGTTGAGGACCCGAACACTGAAGCTTTCTTT. This encodes CSVEDPNTEAFF.

A single count supports this clonotype. This chain joins TRBV21-1 and TRBJ2-7; the table gives TRBD2 as D, unverified against the DNA. TRBV21-1 is classified as a pseudogene. The CDR3 runs to 23 residues. CDR3 sequence reads: CASSKAHQRGPGLAGVSSYEQYF. The CDR3 DNA sequence: TGTGCCAGCAGCAAAGCGCATCAAAGGGGACCGGGACTAGCGGGGGTGAGCTCCTACGAGCAGTACTTC.

The genes are TRBV6-1 and TRBJ1-1; a possible D gene is TRBD1 (5 bases). V dropped 7 bases and J dropped 2 bases, with 11 bases sitting between them. There are 13 residues in the CDR3. CDR1 is MNHNS and CDR2 is SASEGT in the germline V gene. The CDR3 DNA reads as TGTGCCAGCACAGGGAGGGTCAACACTGAAGCTTTCTTT. As protein: CASTGRVNTEAFF.

V gene TRBV5-5 combines with J gene TRBJ2-7; D unresolved. The CDR3 has 13 amino acids. CDR1 SGHKS and CDR2 YYEKEE come from the germline V gene (reference sequence). The V and J ends lost 2 bases and 6 bases respectively, with 12 bases between them. The CDR3 reads CASSFGFKAEQYF. The CDR3 region has the DNA TGTGCCAGCAGCTTTGGCTTTAAGGCCGAGCAGTACTTC.

The chain recombines TRBV7-2 with TRBJ2-5; D might be TRBD2 (5 bases). V was pared by 3 bases and J by 2 bases, with 19 bases between. The CDR3 sequence is 17 residues long. Germline V CDR1 and CDR2: SGHTA, FQGNSA. CDR3 bases: TGTGCCAGCAGCTTCCCTGGTTGGCGGGCAGTGCAAGAGACCCAGTACTTC. Amino acids: CASSFPGWRAVQETQYF.

The chain has TRBV18 and TRBJ2-1, with D tentatively TRBD2 (6 bases). Germline assignment: CDR1 KGHSH and CDR2 LQKENI. The CDR3 is 15 amino acids. Trimming stripped 3 bases from V and 9 bases from J, with 18 bases between. The CDR3 sequence is CASSPVGGLTGEQFF. The CDR3 bases are TGTGCCAGCTCACCGGTGGGGGGACTGACGGGTGAGCAGTTCTTC.

This clonotype was recorded a few times. The V gene is TRBV20-1, the J gene TRBJ2-1; 15 nucleotides agree with TRBD2. V trimming: 0 bases; J trimming: 10 bases; junction bases outside the gene matches: 10. The CDR3 has 17 residues. CDR1 and CDR2 from the germline V gene are DFQATT and SNEGSKA (reference sequence). The CDR3 coding sequence is TGCAGTGCTAGAGACCTACGGACTAGCGGGGGGGTGAGGGAGCAGTTCTTC. Protein: CSARDLRTSGGVREQFF.

This clonotype has only a few counts. The rearrangement links TRBV24-1 to TRBJ2-2; the D is unclear. Deletions cut 0 bases from V and 3 bases from J, with 7 bases between. The CDR3 extends over 15 amino acids. Looked up from germline, CDR1 is KGHDR and CDR2 is SFDVKD. The CDR3 loop is CATSDLQDYTGELFF. The CDR3 DNA is TGTGCCACCAGTGATTTGCAAGACTACACCGGGGAGCTGTTTTTT.

This clonotype has just a few counts. This chain connects TRBV20-1 to TRBJ1-1; D remains unclear. Germline-derived CDR1 and CDR2 are DFQATT and SNEGSKA (reference sequence). The CDR3 covers 11 residues. V gave up 6 bases and J gave up 4 bases, with 9 bases separating them. The CDR3: CSAPRGTEAFF. In DNA, the CDR3 is TGCAGTGCCCCCCGGGGCACTGAAGCTTTCTTT.

CDR3 amino acids: CASRPRGTGELFF. The CDR3 bases are TGTGCCAGCAGACCTCGCGGTACCGGGGAGCTGTTTTTT. The V call is TRBV6-2 or TRBV6-3, the J call TRBJ2-2; D not certain. Trimming removed 6 bases from V and 5 bases from J, with 10 bases in between. Germline V gene sequence: CDR1 MNHEY, CDR2 SVGEGT. This CDR3 has 13 residues.

V is TRBV27 and J is TRBJ2-3; tentative D call: TRBD2 (6 bases). V gave up 5 bases and J gave up 1 base, with 16 bases separating them. The CDR3 has 16 residues. Germline CDR1 reads MNHEY; CDR2 reads SMNVEV (reference sequence). The CDR3 sequence is CASSLHTGLGTDTQYF. CDR3 coding DNA: TGTGCCAGCAGTCTTCATACGGGACTTGGCACAGATACGCAGTATTTT.

This clonotype has only a few counts. This sequence joins TRBV5-1 and TRBJ2-7; 8 nucleotides align to TRBD1. The CDR3 sequence is 18 residues long. V dropped 1 base and J dropped 2; count of bases not matched to a gene: 14. Germline CDR1 and CDR2: SGHRS and YFSETQ. The CDR3 reads CASSLSRAGGLSPYEQYF. DNA for the CDR3: TGCGCCAGCAGCTTGAGTCGCGCAGGGGGCTTGAGCCCCTACGAGCAGTACTTC.

The chain recombines TRBV5-1 with TRBJ2-1; 15 bases agree with TRBD2. This CDR3 comprises 17 residues. Per germline, CDR1 SGHRS and CDR2 YFSETQ. After removal of 3 bases from V and 1 base from J, the junction contained 2 bases not matched to a gene. CDR3 nucleotides: TGCGCCAGCAGCTCCGGGACTAGCGGGAGGTCCTACAATGAGCAGTTCTTC. Amino acids: CASSSGTSGRSYNEQFF.

The chain recombines TRBV12-3 or TRBV12-4 with TRBJ1-1, with D possibly TRBD1 on 5 matching bases. Trimming shortened V by 4 bases and J by 5 bases, and 14 bases separated the two germline ends. This CDR3 spans 14 amino acids. CDR3 residues: CASSYWQGGTEAFF. The CDR3 DNA follows: TGTGCCAGCAGTTACTGGCAGGGTGGTACTGAAGCTTTCTTT.

V and J are TRBV18 and TRBJ1-4; a weak D match, TRBD1 (6 bases). Trimming removed 0 bases at V and 5 bases at J, with 10 bases between. Germline V gives CDR1 KGHSH, CDR2 LQKENI. CDR3 length: 15 amino acids. Here the CDR3 DNA reads TGTGCCAGCTCACCACCGGGGGGGCGCAATGAAAAACTGTTTTTT. Translating gives CASSPPGGRNEKLFF.

The V gene is TRBV6-5, the J gene TRBJ2-5, with 8 bases matching TRBD1. The CDR3 length is 14 residues. Germline values: CDR1 MNHEY, CDR2 SVGAGI. V was clipped by 0 bases and J by 5 bases; unmatched bases: 2. CDR3 bases: TGTGCCAGCAGTTACTCGACAGGGGTGGAGACCCAGTACTTC. As protein: CASSYSTGVETQYF.

In its sample, this clonotype was seen a few times. The chain combines TRBV25-1 with TRBJ2-3; perhaps TRBD1 as D (6 bases). CDR3 length equals 14 residues. Trimming took 8 bases from V and 2 from J, leaving 14 bases between them. Germline values: CDR1 MGHDK, CDR2 SYGVNS. Here the CDR3 reads CASPLGGITDTQYF. In DNA, the CDR3 is TGTGCCAGCCCGCTAGGGGGAATCACAGATACGCAGTATTTT.

Many counts were recorded for this clonotype. The gene calls are TRBV6-5 and TRBJ1-1, with D uncertain. Germline CDR1 reads MNHEY; CDR2 reads SVGAGI. The CDR3 runs to 14 residues. V was cut by 0 bases and J by 1 base, with 6 bases left in between. In DNA form, the CDR3 reads TGTGCCAGCAGTTACTCTCTGACGAACACTGAAGCTTTCTTT. It yields the protein CASSYSLTNTEAFF.

This chain's CDR3 is CSVVLDRGNQPQHF. The DNA of the CDR3 is TGCAGCGTTGTTCTGGACAGGGGGAATCAGCCCCAGCATTTT. V is TRBV29-1 and J is TRBJ1-5; TRBD1 aligns across 10 bases. CDR3 length: 14 residues. V shed 4 bases, J shed 4 bases, and the junction held 4 bases outside the gene matches. CDR1 is SQVTM, CDR2 ANQGSEA, per germline.

This clonotype was seen a single time. The chain is built from TRBV2 and TRBJ2-1; the D gene is possibly TRBD2 (5 bases). V was trimmed by 8 bases and J by 2 bases, leaving 16 bases between them. This CDR3 contains 15 residues. Per germline, CDR1 SNHLY and CDR2 FYNNEI. The DNA for the CDR3 is TGTGCCAGCGACATACGGACGGGGACCTACAATGAGCAGTTCTTC. It specifies CASDIRTGTYNEQFF.

This clonotype was recorded a few times. The chain employs TRBV30 and TRBJ2-1; no firm D call. CDR3 length: 16 residues. The V gene lost 0 bases and the J gene lost 0 bases, with 12 bases spanning the gap. The germline gives CDR1 GTSNPN, CDR2 SVGIG (reference sequence). The CDR3 DNA sequence: TGTGCCTGGAGTGTTTTAGATAGGGCCTCCTACAATGAGCAGTTCTTC. This gives the protein CAWSVLDRASYNEQFF.

This clonotype has just a few counts. The chain is built from TRBV10-3 and TRBJ2-1; TRBD1 aligns across 7 bases. Germline CDR1 and CDR2: ENHRY and SYGVKD. Trimming cost V 2 bases and J 8 bases; bases outside gene matches: 6. The CDR3 has 14 residues. This chain's CDR3 is CAISETDRVDEQFF. CDR3 nucleotides: TGTGCCATCAGTGAGACAGACAGGGTCGATGAGCAGTTCTTC.

This clonotype was counted between two and nine times. The chain has TRBV18 and TRBJ2-1; 12 nucleotides match TRBD2. V was clipped by 1 base and J by 0 bases; unmatched bases: 1. CDR1 and CDR2 from the germline V gene are KGHSH and LQKENI. The CDR3 covers 17 residues. DNA for the CDR3: TGTGCCAGCTCACCACGGACTAGCGGGGCCTCCTACAATGAGCAGTTCTTC. The encoded protein is CASSPRTSGASYNEQFF.